This passage covers 26 T cell receptor beta chains from one sample sequenced in a study of blood T cell repertoires in COVID-19. Clones were sequenced by immunoSEQ multiplex PCR, and TCRdb holds only the in-frame ones, with some missing. The sample holds over 200,000 clones, around four fifths seen once. The sample comprised peripheral blood. These receptors all come from a woman in her forties or fifties with acute or convalescent COVID-19.

The chain combines TRBV6-1 with TRBJ2-1; D is possibly TRBD2 (6 bases). The CDR3 spans 15 residues. Trimming stripped 1 base from V and 10 bases from J, with 17 bases between. Germline V gives CDR1 MNHNS, CDR2 SASEGT. CDR3 sequence (DNA): TGTGCCAGCAGTGAAGGTACATGGGTCGGGAGAGAGCAGTTCTTC. Encoded protein: CASSEGTWVGREQFF.

CDR3 coding DNA: TGTGCCTGGAGTGTTGGGGGCTTTCGGGGCACAGATACGCAGTATTTT. Encoded protein: CAWSVGGFRGTDTQYF. The chain couples TRBV30 to TRBJ2-3; the D gene is possibly TRBD1 (6 bases). V lost 0 bases and J lost 1, with 14 bases in between. The CDR3 spans 16 residues. In germline, CDR1 is GTSNPN, CDR2 SVGIG (reference sequence).

The rearrangement links TRBV5-1 to TRBJ1-3, with D possibly being TRBD1 (6 bases). Germline CDR1 is SGHRS and CDR2 is YFSETQ. This CDR3 is built from 14 residues. V was pared by 4 bases and J by 0 bases, with 8 bases between. DNA for the CDR3: TGCGCCAGCAGCCAACAGGGCTCTGGAAACACCATATATTTT. Encoded protein: CASSQQGSGNTIYF.

This rearrangement joins TRBV27 to TRBJ2-5, with TRBD2 identical over 7 bases. The V gene end was trimmed by 5 bases and the J gene end by 4 bases; junction bases not matched to a gene: 7. The CDR3 is 14 amino acids. Germline CDR1 MNHEY, CDR2 SMNVEV (reference sequence). The CDR3: CASSPRLAGETQYF. DNA for the CDR3: TGTGCCAGCAGTCCCCGACTAGCAGGAGAGACCCAGTACTTC.

CDR3 DNA sequence: TGTGCCAGCAGCCTGACCACAGGGAACTATGGCTACACCTTC. Translation gives CASSLTTGNYGYTF. This chain uses TRBV5-6 with TRBJ1-2; a weak D match, TRBD1 (6 bases). Looked up from germline, CDR1 is SGHDT and CDR2 is YYEEEE. Trimming pared 4 bases from V and 2 bases from J, leaving 12 bases between. The CDR3 sequence is 14 residues long.

The DNA for the CDR3 is TGCGCCAGCAGCCCCGCGGGGCCCCCGGATGAGCAGTTCTTC. This translates into CASSPAGPPDEQFF. The rearrangement links TRBV5-1 to TRBJ2-1, with a weak D call TRBD2 (6 bases). CDR1 SGHRS and CDR2 YFSETQ come from the germline V gene. This CDR3 has 14 residues. The V gene lost 4 bases and the J gene lost 8 bases, with 16 bases spanning the gap.

This clone has just a few counts. This sequence joins TRBV27 and TRBJ2-1; D gene ambiguous. In germline, CDR1 is MNHEY, CDR2 SMNVEV (reference sequence). Deletions cut 2 bases from V and 2 bases from J, with 10 bases between. There are 15 residues in the CDR3. For the CDR3, the DNA is TGTGCCAGCAGTTTAAGCGACCCAACCTACAATGAGCAGTTCTTC. Amino acids: CASSLSDPTYNEQFF.

The rearrangement links TRBV27 to TRBJ2-1; 10 bases line up with TRBD2. Germline V gene sequence: CDR1 MNHEY, CDR2 SMNVEV (reference sequence). This CDR3 comprises 16 residues. Trimming removed 7 bases from V and 8 bases from J; junction bases left unmatched: 14. The CDR3 region has the DNA TGTGCCAGCACCCCTCACCGGGCTAGCGGGAGTGATGAGCAGTTCTTC. Protein sequence: CASTPHRASGSDEQFF.

The chain employs TRBV5-1 and TRBJ2-7; 10 bases line up with TRBD2. With 4 bases clipped from V and 6 bases from J, the junction kept 10 bases outside the gene matches. CDR3 length: 15 amino acids. Germline V gene data show CDR1 as SGHRS and CDR2 as YFSETQ. In DNA form, the CDR3 reads TGCGCCAGCAGCGTTCTAGCGGGGGAGGCCTCCGAGCAGTACTTC. This codes for CASSVLAGEASEQYF.

This clone was counted once. This chain joins TRBV10-3 and TRBJ1-6, with TRBD1 identical over 7 bases. V shed 9 bases, J shed 10 bases, and the junction held 9 bases outside the gene matches. Germline CDR1 is ENHRY and CDR2 is SYGVKD. This CDR3 is 13 amino acids long. The CDR3 loop reads CAIKQGMESPLHF. The CDR3 DNA follows: TGTGCCATTAAACAGGGGATGGAATCACCCCTCCACTTT.

V gene TRBV24-1 combines with J gene TRBJ2-3, with D tentatively TRBD1 (5 bases). Trimming took off 3 bases at V and 3 bases at J, with 6 bases between the two ends. The CDR3 spans 13 residues. Germline CDR1 KGHDR, CDR2 SFDVKD. The CDR3 nucleotides are TGTGCCACCAGTGATGGGGCTACAGATACGCAGTATTTT. It specifies CATSDGATDTQYF.

V usage is TRBV27 and J usage is TRBJ2-1; TRBD2 might be the D (6 bases). The CDR3 spans 12 residues. Trimming cost V 2 bases and J 9 bases, with 8 bases left between them. Germline V gene lookup returns CDR1 MNHEY and CDR2 SMNVEV (reference sequence). The CDR3 DNA follows: TGTGCCAGCAGTTTAATGGGGGGTGAGCAGTTCTTC. This translates into CASSLMGGEQFF.

V and J are TRBV24-1 and TRBJ1-2; TRBD1 aligns across 8 bases. This CDR3 has 14 amino acids. The V gene's germline CDR1 is KGHDR and CDR2 SFDVKD. V trimming: 3 bases; J trimming: 8 bases; junction bases outside the gene matches: 7. CDR3 protein: CATSDRDRSRGYTF. The DNA of the CDR3 is TGTGCCACCAGTGATCGGGACAGGTCGAGGGGCTACACCTTC.

The rearrangement links TRBV3-1 (or the pseudogene TRBV3-2) to TRBJ2-7; tentatively, D is TRBD2 (5 bases). The CDR3 sequence is 12 residues long. The germline V gene encodes CDR1 LGHDT and CDR2 YNNKEL (reference sequence). V was cut by 4 bases and J by 7 bases, with 11 bases left in between. CDR3 sequence (DNA): TGTGCCAGCAGCCGGACTCCCCTTGAGCAGTACTTC. Residues: CASSRTPLEQYF.

The chain's CDR3 is CASSLRSGTDEQFF. The CDR3 DNA is TGTGCCAGCAGCTTACGTAGCGGGACAGATGAGCAGTTCTTC. The V and J genes are TRBV7-3 and TRBJ2-1, with a weak D call TRBD2 (8 bases). V was pared by 2 bases and J by 8 bases, with 13 bases between. The CDR3 totals 14 residues. Germline CDR1 is SGHTA and CDR2 is FQGTGA.

The V and J genes are TRBV2 and TRBJ2-7; 9 bases are a match to TRBD2. The V and J ends lost 4 bases and 2 bases, in that order; junction bases with no gene match: 3. This CDR3 spans 14 amino acids. Per germline, CDR1 SNHLY and CDR2 FYNNEI. The chain's CDR3 is CASSGAGGPYEQYF. The CDR3, as DNA: TGTGCCAGCAGTGGGGCGGGAGGGCCCTACGAGCAGTACTTC.

V and J are TRBV19 and TRBJ2-5, with D tentatively TRBD2 (7 bases). V lost 3 bases to trimming and J lost 5 bases, with 16 bases between them. Germline V gene lookup returns CDR1 LNHDA and CDR2 SQIVND (reference sequence). This CDR3 has 15 residues. CDR3 in DNA: TGTGCCAGTAGTATGGCGGGGGCGGGGATCGAGACCCAGTACTTC. This encodes CASSMAGAGIETQYF.

The genes are TRBV11-2 and TRBJ2-1; D may be TRBD1 (6 bases). Between the trimmed V and J ends, which lost 3 bases and 4 bases, there was a span of 13 bases. This CDR3 has 15 residues. The germline gives CDR1 SGHAT, CDR2 FQNNGV. This CDR3 reads CASSLQQGIYNEQFF. DNA of the CDR3: TGTGCCAGCAGCTTGCAACAGGGAATATACAATGAGCAGTTCTTC.

The chain carries TRBV5-1 and TRBJ2-5; 10 nucleotides agree with TRBD2. This CDR3 comprises 13 residues. V lost 3 bases to trimming and J lost 9 bases; unmatched junction nucleotides: 5. The germline gives CDR1 SGHRS, CDR2 YFSETQ. The CDR3 reads CASSSGTSASQYF. The CDR3 DNA sequence: TGCGCCAGCAGCTCTGGGACTAGCGCGTCCCAGTACTTC.

This rearrangement joins TRBV9 to TRBJ2-3; 7 bases align to TRBD1. This CDR3 is built from 14 residues. Losses at the gene ends were 5 bases for V and 3 bases for J; bases not matched to a gene: 6. Germline CDR1 and CDR2: SGDLS and YYNGEE. The CDR3 loop is CASSLRQGTDTQYF. CDR3 sequence (DNA): TGTGCCAGCAGTCTTAGACAGGGTACAGATACGCAGTATTTT. Full variable domain (missing parts from reference TRBV9 and TRBJ2-3): DSGVTQTPKHLITATGQRVTLRCSPRSGDLSVYWYQQSLDQGLQFLIQYYNGEERAKGNILERFSAQQFPDLHSELNLSSLELGDSALYFCASSLRQGTDTQYFGPGTRLTVL.

V gene TRBV9 combines with J gene TRBJ2-3, with 16 bases that match TRBD2. The CDR3 length is 18 residues. Trimming removed 4 bases from V and 2 bases from J; junction bases left unmatched: 7. Germline CDR1 is SGDLS and CDR2 is YYNGEE. The CDR3 protein is CASSQGLAGGRNTDTQYF. The CDR3 DNA reads as TGTGCCAGCAGCCAGGGACTAGCGGGAGGGCGAAACACAGATACGCAGTATTTT.

The chain couples TRBV6-4 to TRBJ2-1, with a tentative D call TRBD2 (6 bases). V was shortened by 4 bases and J by 6 bases, with 13 bases between the two germline ends. Germline assignment: CDR1 MRHNA and CDR2 SNTAGT. The CDR3 totals 14 residues. CDR3 in amino acids: CASSVPWGVNEQFF. Written as DNA, the CDR3 is TGTGCCAGCAGTGTCCCCTGGGGGGTCAATGAGCAGTTCTTC.

The chain uses TRBV5-1 and TRBJ2-1, with TRBD2 identical over 7 bases. Germline CDR1 is SGHRS and CDR2 is YFSETQ. After removal of 4 bases from V and 2 bases from J, the junction contained 9 bases not matched to a gene. This CDR3 is built from 16 residues. CDR3 sequence: CASSARPSGTYNEQFF. CDR3 nucleotides: TGCGCCAGCAGCGCCCGTCCTAGCGGAACCTACAATGAGCAGTTCTTC.

This chain uses TRBV19 with TRBJ1-2; 7 nucleotides agree with TRBD1. J was trimmed by 1 base and V by 3 bases; bases with no gene match: 8. The V gene's germline CDR1 is LNHDA and CDR2 SQIVND (reference sequence). This CDR3 has 16 residues. CDR3 sequence reads: CASSIWQQGINYGYTF. The CDR3 DNA reads TGTGCCAGTAGTATCTGGCAACAGGGGATTAACTATGGCTACACCTTC.

The chain carries TRBV11-3 and TRBJ1-1; D is ambiguous. The germline gives CDR1 SGHNT, CDR2 YENEEA. Trimming took off 5 bases at V and 4 bases at J, with 8 bases between the two ends. The CDR3 runs 12 residues. CDR3 coding DNA: TGTGCCAGCAGCCAAGGGAGCACTGAAGCTTTCTTT. As protein: CASSQGSTEAFF. The full variable domain, completed using reference TRBV11-3 and TRBJ1-1, is EAGVVQSPRYKIIEKKQPVAFWCNPISGHNTLYWYLQNLGQGPELLIRYENEEAVDDSQLPKDRFSAERLKGVDSTLKIQPAELGDSAVYLCASSQGSTEAFFGQGTRLTVV.

The gene calls are TRBV4-1 and TRBJ2-5; TRBD1 aligns across 10 bases. With 0 bases clipped from V and 7 bases from J, the junction kept 5 bases outside the gene matches. The V gene's germline CDR1 is MGHRA and CDR2 YSYEKL. CDR3 length: 15 residues. CDR3 nucleotide sequence: TGCGCCAGCAGCCAAGATGGACAGGGGGTTGGGACCCAGTACTTC. Protein: CASSQDGQGVGTQYF.